This entry features one T cell receptor beta chain sequence. The CDR3 consists of 16 residues. From germline, CDR1 is SGHRS and CDR2 YFSETQ. V was pared by 0 bases and J by 0 bases, with 10 bases between. This sample stems from a study of blood T cell repertoires in COVID-19. Clones were read by immunoSEQ multiplex PCR, and TCRdb kept only the in-frame ones, dropping some. Among 150,000 to 200,000 clones listed, 89% were seen once. This TCR was recovered from a young man who had recovered from COVID-19. Specimen: peripheral blood. This chain joins TRBV5-1 and TRBJ2-1, with D maybe TRBD2 (5 bases). CDR3 sequence: CASSLEYGGSYNEQFF. CDR3 bases: TGCGCCAGCAGCTTGGAGTACGGAGGCTCCTACAATGAGCAGTTCTTC.